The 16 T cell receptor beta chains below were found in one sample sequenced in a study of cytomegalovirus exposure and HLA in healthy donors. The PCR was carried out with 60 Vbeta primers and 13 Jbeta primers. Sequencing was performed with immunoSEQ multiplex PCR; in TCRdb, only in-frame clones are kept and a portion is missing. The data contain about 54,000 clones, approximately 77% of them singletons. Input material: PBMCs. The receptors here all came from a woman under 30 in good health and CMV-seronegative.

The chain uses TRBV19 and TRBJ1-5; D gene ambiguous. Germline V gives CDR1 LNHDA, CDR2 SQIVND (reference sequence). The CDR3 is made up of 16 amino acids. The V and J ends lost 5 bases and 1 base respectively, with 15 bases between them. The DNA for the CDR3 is TGTGCCAGTAGTCTCACCCGGGGAGTCAGCAATCAGCCCCAGCATTTT. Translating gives CASSLTRGVSNQPQHF.

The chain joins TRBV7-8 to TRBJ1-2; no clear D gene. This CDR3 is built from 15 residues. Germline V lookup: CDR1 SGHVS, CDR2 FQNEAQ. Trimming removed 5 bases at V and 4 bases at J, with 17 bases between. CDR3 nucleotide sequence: TGTGCCAGCAGCCAGGCGGGTAGTAGTCGCTATGGCTACACCTTC. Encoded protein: CASSQAGSSRYGYTF.

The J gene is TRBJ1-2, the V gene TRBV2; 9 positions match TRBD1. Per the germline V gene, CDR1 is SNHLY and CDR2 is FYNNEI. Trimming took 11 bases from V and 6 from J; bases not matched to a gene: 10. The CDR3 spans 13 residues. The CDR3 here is CAGGGQGSDGYTF. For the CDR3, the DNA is TGTGCCGGAGGGGGACAGGGATCCGATGGCTACACCTTC.

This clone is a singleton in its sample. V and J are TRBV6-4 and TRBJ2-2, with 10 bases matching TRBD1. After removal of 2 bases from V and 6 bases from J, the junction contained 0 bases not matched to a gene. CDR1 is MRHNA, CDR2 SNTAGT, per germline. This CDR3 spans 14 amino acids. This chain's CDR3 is CASSDGQGAGELFF. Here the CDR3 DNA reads TGTGCCAGCAGTGACGGACAGGGGGCCGGGGAGCTGTTTTTT.

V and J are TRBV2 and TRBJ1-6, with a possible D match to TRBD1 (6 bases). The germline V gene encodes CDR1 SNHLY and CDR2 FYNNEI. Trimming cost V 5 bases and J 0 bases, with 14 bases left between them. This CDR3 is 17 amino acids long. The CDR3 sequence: CASSISGAGSYNSPLHF. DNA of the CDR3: TGTGCCAGCAGTATATCAGGGGCTGGCTCCTATAATTCACCCCTCCACTTT.

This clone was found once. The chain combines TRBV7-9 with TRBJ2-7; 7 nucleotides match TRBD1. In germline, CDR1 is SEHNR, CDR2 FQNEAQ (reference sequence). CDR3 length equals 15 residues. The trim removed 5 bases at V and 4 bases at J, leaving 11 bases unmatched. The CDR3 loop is CASSNTGTELYEQYF. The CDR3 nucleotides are TGTGCCAGCAGCAACACCGGGACAGAGCTTTACGAGCAGTACTTC.

The CDR3 coding sequence is TGTGCCAGCAGCGTAGGAGGCGGGAGTAGAGGCAATGAGCAGTTCTTC. It translates to CASSVGGGSRGNEQFF. V usage is TRBV9 and J usage is TRBJ2-1, with 7 positions matching TRBD2. From germline, CDR1 is SGDLS and CDR2 YYNGEE. The CDR3 is made up of 16 amino acids. After removal of 0 bases from V and 6 bases from J, the junction contained 9 bases not matched to a gene.

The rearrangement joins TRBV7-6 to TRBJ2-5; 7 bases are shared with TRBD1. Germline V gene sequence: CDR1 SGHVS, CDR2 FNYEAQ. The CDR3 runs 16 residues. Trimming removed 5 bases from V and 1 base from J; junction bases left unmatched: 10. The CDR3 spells CASSTLPGTAQETQYF. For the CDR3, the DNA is TGTGCCAGCAGCACGCTCCCCGGGACAGCCCAAGAGACCCAGTACTTC.

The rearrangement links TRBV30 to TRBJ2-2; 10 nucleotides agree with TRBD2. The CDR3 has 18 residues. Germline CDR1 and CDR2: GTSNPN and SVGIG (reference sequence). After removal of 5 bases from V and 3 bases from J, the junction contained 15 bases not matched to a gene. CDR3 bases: TGTGCCTGGGGAAAAAAGAGACTAGCGGGTATTCACACCGGGGAGCTGTTTTTT. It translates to CAWGKKRLAGIHTGELFF.

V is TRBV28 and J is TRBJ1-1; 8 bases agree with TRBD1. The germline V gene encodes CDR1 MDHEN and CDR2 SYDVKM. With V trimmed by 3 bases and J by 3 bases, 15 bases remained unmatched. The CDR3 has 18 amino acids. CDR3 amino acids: CASSLGTGQLPIDTEAFF. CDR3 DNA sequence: TGTGCCAGCAGTTTGGGGACAGGTCAACTTCCAATAGACACTGAAGCTTTCTTT.

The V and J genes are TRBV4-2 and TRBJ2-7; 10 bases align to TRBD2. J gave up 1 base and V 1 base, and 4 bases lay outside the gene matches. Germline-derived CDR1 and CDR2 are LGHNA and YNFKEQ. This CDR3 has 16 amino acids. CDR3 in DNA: TGTGCCAGCAGCCAAGTGAGTAGCGGGAGGTCCTACGAGCAGTACTTC. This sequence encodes CASSQVSSGRSYEQYF.

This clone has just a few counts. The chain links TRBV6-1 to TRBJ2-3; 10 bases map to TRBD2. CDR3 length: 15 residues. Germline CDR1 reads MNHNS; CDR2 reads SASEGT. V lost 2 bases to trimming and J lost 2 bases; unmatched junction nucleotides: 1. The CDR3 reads CASSELAGDTDTQYF. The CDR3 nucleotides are TGTGCCAGCAGTGAACTAGCGGGAGACACAGATACGCAGTATTTT.

The CDR3 here is CASSLVQGQGGGYTF. The CDR3 DNA sequence: TGTGCCAGCAGCTTGGTGCAGGGACAGGGAGGAGGCTACACCTTC. The chain has TRBV5-6 and TRBJ1-2, with 9 positions matching TRBD1. The CDR3 contains 15 residues. The junction had 8 bases not matched to a gene; V was cut back by 0 bases and J by 8 bases. Germline CDR1 and CDR2: SGHDT and YYEEEE.

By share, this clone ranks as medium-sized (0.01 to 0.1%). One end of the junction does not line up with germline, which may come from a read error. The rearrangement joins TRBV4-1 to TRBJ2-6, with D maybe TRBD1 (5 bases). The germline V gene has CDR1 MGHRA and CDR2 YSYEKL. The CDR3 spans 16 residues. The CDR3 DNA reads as TGCGCCAGCAGCCAAGATCCGGGCTCTGGGGCCAACGGCCTGACTTTC. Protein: CASSQDPGSGANGLTF.

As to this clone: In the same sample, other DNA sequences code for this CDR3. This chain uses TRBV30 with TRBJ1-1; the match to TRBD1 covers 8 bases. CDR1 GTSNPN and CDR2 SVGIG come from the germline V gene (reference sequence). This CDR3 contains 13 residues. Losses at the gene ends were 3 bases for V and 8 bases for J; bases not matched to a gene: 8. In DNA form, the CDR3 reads TGTGCCTGGAGGGGCGACAGGGGTCTAGAAGCTTTCTTT. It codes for CAWRGDRGLEAFF. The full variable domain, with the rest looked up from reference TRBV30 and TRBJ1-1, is SQTIHQWPATLVQPVGSPLSLECTVEGTSNPNLYWYRQAAGRGLQLLFYSVGIGQISSEVPQNLSASRPQDRQFILSSKKLLLSDSGFYLCAWRGDRGLEAFFGQGTRLTVV.

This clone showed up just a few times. The chain's CDR3 is CAEVRASGGYNEQFF. The CDR3 DNA is TGTGCCGAGGTTCGGGCTAGCGGGGGCTACAATGAGCAGTTCTTC. The J gene is TRBJ2-1, the V gene TRBV30; TRBD2 matches 10 bases. There are 15 residues in the CDR3. Germline values: CDR1 GTSNPN, CDR2 SVGIG (reference sequence). V lost 8 bases, J lost 3 bases, and 10 bases stayed unmatched.